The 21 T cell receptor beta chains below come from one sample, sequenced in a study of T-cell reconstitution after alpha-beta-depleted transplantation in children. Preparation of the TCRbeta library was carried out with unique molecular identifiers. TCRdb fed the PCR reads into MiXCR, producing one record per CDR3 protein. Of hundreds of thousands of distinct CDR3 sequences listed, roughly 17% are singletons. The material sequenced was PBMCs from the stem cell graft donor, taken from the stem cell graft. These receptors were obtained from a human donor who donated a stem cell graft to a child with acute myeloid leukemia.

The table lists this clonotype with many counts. CDR3 region: CASSLEAINYGYTF. The CDR3 bases are TGTGCCAGCAGCTTAGAGGCTATAAACTATGGCTACACCTTC. V is TRBV7-2 and J is TRBJ1-2; D ambiguous. This CDR3 contains 14 residues. CDR1 SGHTA and CDR2 FQGNSA come from the germline V gene. The germline V and J ends were trimmed by 1 base and 2 bases, with 8 bases remaining between them.

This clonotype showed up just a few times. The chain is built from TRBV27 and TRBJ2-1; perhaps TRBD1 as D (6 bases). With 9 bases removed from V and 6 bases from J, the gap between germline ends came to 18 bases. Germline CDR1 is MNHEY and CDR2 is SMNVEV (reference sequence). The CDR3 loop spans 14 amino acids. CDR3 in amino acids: CASLLAVGGNEQFF. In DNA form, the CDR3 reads TGTGCCAGTCTTCTAGCCGTAGGGGGCAATGAGCAGTTCTTC.

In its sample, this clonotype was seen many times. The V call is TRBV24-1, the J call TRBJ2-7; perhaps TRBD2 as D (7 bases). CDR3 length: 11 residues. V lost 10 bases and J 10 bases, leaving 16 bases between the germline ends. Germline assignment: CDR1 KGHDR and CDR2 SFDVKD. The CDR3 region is CATLNREGQYV. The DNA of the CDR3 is TGTGCCACATTAAACAGGGAGGGTCAGTACGTC.

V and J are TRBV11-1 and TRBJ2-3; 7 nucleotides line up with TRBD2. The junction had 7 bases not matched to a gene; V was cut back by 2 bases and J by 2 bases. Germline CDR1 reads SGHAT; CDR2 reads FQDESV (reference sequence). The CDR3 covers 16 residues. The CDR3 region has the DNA TGTGCCAGCAGCTTACGGGGAGGGAAACTCACAGATACGCAGTATTTT. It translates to CASSLRGGKLTDTQYF.

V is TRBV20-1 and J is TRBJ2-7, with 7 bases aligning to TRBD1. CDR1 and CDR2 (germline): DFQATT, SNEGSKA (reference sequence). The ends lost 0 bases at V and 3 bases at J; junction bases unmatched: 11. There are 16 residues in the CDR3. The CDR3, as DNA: TGCAGTGCTAGAGATTCAGGTGCCAGGGGGTACTACGAGCAGTACTTC. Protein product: CSARDSGARGYYEQYF.

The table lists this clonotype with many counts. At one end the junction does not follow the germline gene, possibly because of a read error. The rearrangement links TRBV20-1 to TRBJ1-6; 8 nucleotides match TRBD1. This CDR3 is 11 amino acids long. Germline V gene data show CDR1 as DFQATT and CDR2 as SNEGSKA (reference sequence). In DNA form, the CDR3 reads TGCAGTGCTAGAGATTTGGACAGGGTCATCTTT. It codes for CSARDLDRVIF.

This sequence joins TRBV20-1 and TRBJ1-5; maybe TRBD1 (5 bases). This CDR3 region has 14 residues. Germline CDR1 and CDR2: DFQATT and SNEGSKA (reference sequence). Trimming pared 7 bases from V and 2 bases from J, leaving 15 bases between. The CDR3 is CSVKGLGGNQPQHF. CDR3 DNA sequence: TGCAGTGTTAAGGGCTTAGGGGGCAATCAGCCCCAGCATTTT.

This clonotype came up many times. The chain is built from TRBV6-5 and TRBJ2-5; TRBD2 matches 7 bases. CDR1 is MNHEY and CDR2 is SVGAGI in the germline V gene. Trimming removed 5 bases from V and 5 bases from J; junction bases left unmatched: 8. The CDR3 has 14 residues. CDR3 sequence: CASSTSGGGETQYF. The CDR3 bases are TGTGCCAGCAGTACCTCTGGGGGGGGGGAGACCCAGTACTTC.

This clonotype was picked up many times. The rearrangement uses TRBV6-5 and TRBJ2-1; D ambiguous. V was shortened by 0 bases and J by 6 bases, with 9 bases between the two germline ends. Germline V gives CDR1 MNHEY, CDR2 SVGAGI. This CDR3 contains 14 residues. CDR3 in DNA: TGTGCCAGCAGTTACTCGAAGGGCCTCAATGAGCAGTTCTTC. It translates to CASSYSKGLNEQFF.

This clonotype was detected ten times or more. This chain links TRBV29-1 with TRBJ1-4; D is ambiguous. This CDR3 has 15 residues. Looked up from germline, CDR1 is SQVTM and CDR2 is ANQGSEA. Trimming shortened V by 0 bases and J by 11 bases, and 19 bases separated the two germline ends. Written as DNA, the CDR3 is TGCAGCGTTGAAGAGGAGACCGACGGAGGCCCGAAACTGTTTTTT. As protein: CSVEEETDGGPKLFF.

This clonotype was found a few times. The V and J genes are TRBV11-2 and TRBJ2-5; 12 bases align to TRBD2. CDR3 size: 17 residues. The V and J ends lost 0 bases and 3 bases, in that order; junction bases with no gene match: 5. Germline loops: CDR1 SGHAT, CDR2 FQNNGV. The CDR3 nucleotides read TGTGCCAGCAGCTTAGACCTAGCGGGGGGGCCAAAAGAGACCCAGTACTTC. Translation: CASSLDLAGGPKETQYF.

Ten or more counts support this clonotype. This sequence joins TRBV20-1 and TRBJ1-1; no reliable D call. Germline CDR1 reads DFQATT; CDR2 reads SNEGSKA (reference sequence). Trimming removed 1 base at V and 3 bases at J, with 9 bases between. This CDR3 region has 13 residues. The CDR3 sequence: CSARGQRDTEAFF. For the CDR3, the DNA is TGCAGTGCTAGAGGGCAGAGGGACACTGAAGCTTTCTTT.

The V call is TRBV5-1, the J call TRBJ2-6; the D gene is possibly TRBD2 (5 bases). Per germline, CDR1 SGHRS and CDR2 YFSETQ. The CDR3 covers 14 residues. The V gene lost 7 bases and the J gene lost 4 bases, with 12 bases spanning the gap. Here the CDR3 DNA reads TGCGCCAGCGGGCCCCAGCGGGGGGCCAACGTCCTGACTTTC. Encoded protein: CASGPQRGANVLTF.

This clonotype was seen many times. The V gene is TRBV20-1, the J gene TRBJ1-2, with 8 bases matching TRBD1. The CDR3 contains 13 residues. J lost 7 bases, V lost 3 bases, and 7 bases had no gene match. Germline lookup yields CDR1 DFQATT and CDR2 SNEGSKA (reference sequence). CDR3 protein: CSASFQGAPGYTF. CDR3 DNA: TGCAGTGCTAGTTTTCAGGGGGCGCCTGGCTACACCTTC.

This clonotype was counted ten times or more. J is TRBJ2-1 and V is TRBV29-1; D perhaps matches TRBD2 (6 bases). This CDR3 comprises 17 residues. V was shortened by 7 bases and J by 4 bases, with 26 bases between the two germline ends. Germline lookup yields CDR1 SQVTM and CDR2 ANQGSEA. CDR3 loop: CSGRPGGKDGGYNEQFF. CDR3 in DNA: TGCAGCGGCCGGCCGGGCGGGAAGGATGGAGGGTACAATGAGCAGTTCTTC.

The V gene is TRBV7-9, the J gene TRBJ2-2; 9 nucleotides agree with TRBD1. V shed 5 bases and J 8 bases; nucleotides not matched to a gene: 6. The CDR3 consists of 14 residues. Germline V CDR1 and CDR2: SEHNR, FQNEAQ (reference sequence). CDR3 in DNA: TGTGCCAGCAGCCCCGGACAGGGGAAGGGGGAGCTGTTTTTT. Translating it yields CASSPGQGKGELFF.

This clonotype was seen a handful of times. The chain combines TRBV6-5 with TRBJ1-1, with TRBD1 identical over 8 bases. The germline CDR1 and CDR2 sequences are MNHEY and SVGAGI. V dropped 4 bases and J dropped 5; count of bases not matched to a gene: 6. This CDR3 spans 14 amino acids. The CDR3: CASSSGGVSTEAFF. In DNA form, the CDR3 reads TGTGCCAGCAGTTCAGGGGGCGTTTCAACTGAAGCTTTCTTT.

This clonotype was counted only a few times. Written as DNA, the CDR3 is TGTGCCAGCAGTTACTCCCAGGGGGCTGGGGAGCTGTTTTTT. It specifies CASSYSQGAGELFF. The chain combines TRBV6-5 with TRBJ2-2; TRBD1 agrees at 8 bases. The CDR3 contains 14 residues. Germline CDR1 MNHEY, CDR2 SVGAGI. V was pared by 0 bases and J by 8 bases, with 2 bases of the junction left unmatched.

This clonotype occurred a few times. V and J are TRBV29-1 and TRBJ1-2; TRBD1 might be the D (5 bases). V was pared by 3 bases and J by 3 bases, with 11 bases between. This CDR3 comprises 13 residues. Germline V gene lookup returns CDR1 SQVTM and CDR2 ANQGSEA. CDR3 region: CSVDSDRDYGYTF. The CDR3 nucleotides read TGCAGCGTTGACAGCGACAGAGACTATGGCTACACCTTC. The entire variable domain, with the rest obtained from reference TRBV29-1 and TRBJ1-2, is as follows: SAVISQKPSRDICQRGTSLTIQCQVDSQVTMMFWYRQQPGQSLTLIATANQGSEATYESGFVIDKFPISRPNLTFSTLTVSNMSPEDSSIYLCSVDSDRDYGYTFGSGTRLTVV.

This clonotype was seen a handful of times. CDR3 sequence: CATSAGTGEDQPQHF. CDR3 nucleotide sequence: TGTGCCACCAGTGCAGGGACAGGGGAGGATCAGCCCCAGCATTTT. This chain joins TRBV24-1 and TRBJ1-5; 10 bases are a match to TRBD1. CDR1 is KGHDR and CDR2 is SFDVKD in the germline V gene. The CDR3 loop spans 15 amino acids. Trimming at V came to 5 bases and at J to 5 bases, leaving 5 bases not matched to a gene.

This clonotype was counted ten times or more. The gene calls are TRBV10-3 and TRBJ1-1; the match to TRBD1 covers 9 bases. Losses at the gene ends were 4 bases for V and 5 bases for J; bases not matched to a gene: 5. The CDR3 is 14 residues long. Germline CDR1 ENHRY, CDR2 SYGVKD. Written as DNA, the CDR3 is TGTGCCATCAGTGCCGGGACAGGGAGGACTGAAGCTTTCTTT. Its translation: CAISAGTGRTEAFF.